This section outlines one T cell receptor (beta chain) sequence together with its context. There is no known antigen for this receptor. No per-base quality is available; no much larger clone lies one base away. Taken with the paper, the label for treatment or condition translates to: around 19 received Ad26.COV2.S at low or high dose, single or two shots; about 5 received placebo; per-sample allocation not given. For vaccine and placebo recipients, the sequenced repertoires came from samples collected on day 63 after the first injection. Cohort 1b enrolled about two dozen adults aged 18-55 years at a single site in Boston, USA, between 29 July and 7 August 2020. As a vaccine, Ad26.COV2.S was a replication-incompetent adenovirus type 26 vector that expressed a prefusion-stabilized SARS-CoV-2 spike protein derived from the original Wuhan strain. The immunoSEQ Assay was the method used to sequence TCRbeta CDR3 regions. After extraction, genomic DNA underwent amplification by bias-controlled multiplex PCR, followed by high-throughput sequencing. Per the source publication's procedure: Collapsing and filtering of sequences were performed to quantify the absolute abundance of each unique TCRbeta CDR3 region. Usable DNA was measured by amplifying reference genes present in all nucleated cells, and TCRbeta template counts were normalized to that usable DNA to estimate T cell fraction. Repertoire TCRs were annotated as SARS-CoV-2-specific by exact matching of V gene, CDR3 amino acid sequence and J gene to a known reactive TCR set. The reference SARS-CoV-2 TCR set was derived from MIRA and filtered for enrichment in COVID-19-positive ImmuneCODE repertoires, a step that removed public or cross-reactive TCRs. Based on the MIRA antigens, annotated TCRs were further analysed at the level of specific ORF or position within ORF. Breadth was defined as annotated unique rearrangements over total unique productive rearrangements; depth was the summed frequency of those rearrangements. Two-sided Wilcoxon rank-sum tests were used to compare TCR breadth between groups. Entries here come from immuneACCESS through TCRdb and include only in-frame sequences with V and J called. Some clones fail to appear in such tables; in the studies checked, an unresolved V gene covers under half of the shortfall, and the cause of the remainder is unknown. Clonal size and the V and J genes are those of that table, whereas D and trimming came from the DNA. This sample comprises over 400,000 clones, around 90% of them detected only once. Together, the top ten hold around 4.5% of the sample.

The data were taken from a study of Ad26.COV2.S vaccination and SARS-CoV-2 variants (dated by TCRdb to the early 2020s). Broadly, across the study: Donors in the vaccine arm were drawn from COV1001, a phase I-IIa trial of Ad26.COV2.S in healthy adults that was multicentre, randomized, double-blind and placebo-controlled. Ad26.COV2.S was administered intramuscularly at a dose of 5x10^10 or 1x10^11 viral particles, either as one shot or as two shots given 56 days apart. The specificity and breadth of SARS-CoV-2-reactive T cell receptors after Ad26.COV2.S vaccination were assessed by TCRbeta repertoire sequencing. A total of about 30 samples were included in the TCR-sequenced set, comprising about 20 Ad26.COV2.S vaccine recipients, 5 placebo recipients and 8 SARS-CoV-2 convalescent individuals. Trial participants were randomized into five groups of five: low-dose or high-dose Ad26.COV2.S given once or twice, or placebo on both occasions. Blinding of investigators to trial group allocation was maintained during experiments and outcome assessment. Study-wide findings and limitations: Non-spike TCR breadth was comparable between vaccine and placebo recipients, consistent with the vaccine containing only spike. After vaccination, spike-specific CD8+ and CD4+ T cell responses were reported to show substantial breadth. The authors noted that the TCR breadth and depth analyses may have underestimated total T cell responses. Comparing responses between vaccine doses or regimens was not something the study was powered to do. Higher spike-specific TCR breadth was observed in Ad26.COV2.S recipients than in placebo recipients (P = 0.0014).

From its cysteine to its phenylalanine, the CDR3 spans 16 amino acids. Of all the DNA, just the CDR3 is kept, 48 bases in frame from base 1. V is reduced by 3 bases and J by 1 base, leaving a spacing of 13 bases between them. CDR1 and CDR2, per the germline V gene (reference sequence), are LNHDA and SQIVND. Recombination connected TRBV19 to TRBJ1-5, with no confidently assigned D gene. The TCR sequence derives from a person aged 18 to 65 who received the Ad26.COV2.S COVID-19 vaccine or a placebo. The sequenced sample was peripheral blood, obtained in a trial of Ad26.COV2.S vaccine versus placebo. CDR3 loop: CASSIWKSPSNQPQHF. The DNA is as follows: TGTGCCAGTAGTATTTGGAAGAGCCCGAGCAATCAGCCCCAGCATTTT.